This is a list of T cell receptor beta chains from one sample in a study of blood T cell repertoires in COVID-19. The method was immunoSEQ multiplex PCR; TCRdb's version includes in-frame clones alone and lacks a portion of them. The repertoire holds 80,000 or so clones, over 70% seen once, with about 12% in the top ten. The sample was peripheral blood. The receptor source for this set is an elderly man with acute or convalescent COVID-19. Both conserved end residues are part of each CDR3. Fields, in order: clone size, D gene, J gene, V gene, CDR3 DNA, CDR3 protein. The D gene is left open where the match is weak. Rows give clone size only sometimes, using once, few, many, or a class for an expanded clone.

NA	NA	TRBJ1-1	TRBV7-9	TGTGCCAGCAGCTTAGCCCCAGTTATGAACACTGAAGCTTTCTTT	CASSLAPVMNTEAFF
once	NA	TRBJ2-2	TRBV19	TGTGCCAGTAGTTCCCAATACACCGGGGAGCTGTTTTTT	CASSSQYTGELFF
NA	NA	TRBJ2-7	TRBV5-1	TGCGCCAGCAGCCCAACAGACGGGGGCTACGAGCAGTACTTC	CASSPTDGGYEQYF
NA	NA	TRBJ1-6	TRBV3-1/TRBV3-2	TGTGCCAGCAGCCTCACGCGGTTGAATTCACCCCTCCACTTT	CASSLTRLNSPLHF
NA	NA	TRBJ1-2	TRBV10-3	TGTGCCATCACCGCAGGGCCAAAGGGTGGCTACACCTTC	CAITAGPKGGYTF
NA	TRBD2	TRBJ2-3	TRBV19	TGTGCCAGTAGTGGCCAAACGGGACTAGCGGGGGCTAGCACAGATACGCAGTATTTT	CASSGQTGLAGASTDTQYF
NA	NA	TRBJ1-2	TRBV20-1	TGCAGTGCCGAGGTCTCCTATGGCTACACCTTC	CSAEVSYGYTF
few	NA	TRBJ2-3	TRBV7-3	TGTGCCAGCAGCTTAGTGAGGGCCGCGGATACGCAGTATTTT	CASSLVRAADTQYF
NA	TRBD2	TRBJ2-1	TRBV15	TGTGCCACCAGCAGACCTAGCGGGGGCGAGAATGAGCAGTTCTTC	CATSRPSGGENEQFF
NA	NA	TRBJ1-4	TRBV18	TGTGCCAGCTCGGCGGGGGGAGAAAAACTGTTTTTT	CASSAGGEKLFF
NA	NA	TRBJ1-2	TRBV19	TGTGCCAGTAAGGAGGGGAGGGACGTCCGAGGCTACACCTTC	CASKEGRDVRGYTF
NA	TRBD1	TRBJ1-1	TRBV7-7	TGTGCTAGCAGCTTGGGACAGGGGGCTGAAGCTTTCTTT	CASSLGQGAEAFF
NA	NA	TRBJ2-3	TRBV2	TGTGCCAGCAGTGATCGATTAGGACTTACCAGCACAGATACGCAGTATTTT	CASSDRLGLTSTDTQYF
NA	NA	TRBJ1-2	TRBV7-9	TGTGCCAGCAGCTTAGATCATGACTATGGCTACACCTTC	CASSLDHDYGYTF
NA	TRBD2	TRBJ2-1	TRBV7-9	TGTGCCAGCAGCTTCTCGACTAGCGGGGGGTCCAATGAGCAGTTCTTC	CASSFSTSGGSNEQFF
NA	TRBD1	TRBJ2-7	TRBV6-5	TGTGCCAGCAGTTACTCGGCAGGGGGCCTGTCCTACGAGCAGTACTTC	CASSYSAGGLSYEQYF